This is a list of T cell receptor beta chains from one sample in a study of lymphopenia after photon versus proton radiotherapy. Some clones are missing from TCRdb's copy, which holds only in-frame ones; the method was immunoSEQ multiplex PCR. The sample yields around 26,000 clones, 90% seen once. The sample here was peripheral blood, taken from a patient treated with photon-based radiotherapy. The receptors originated from a woman in her fifties or sixties with cholangiocarcinoma. CDR3s include the opening cysteine and the closing phenylalanine or tryptophan. D genes are given only for firm matches. Size is omitted from some rows. Given values are once, few, many or a class for expanded clones.

V	size	J	D	CDR3	DNA
TRBV30	NA	TRBJ1-2	NA	CAWSASGTLPFHTF	TGTGCCTGGAGTGCTTCCGGGACGCTCCCTTTTCACACCTTC
TRBV4-3	NA	TRBJ2-2	NA	CASSQGANTGELFF	TGCGCCAGCAGCCAAGGTGCGAACACCGGGGAGCTGTTTTTT
TRBV7-7	NA	TRBJ1-3	NA	CASSPEASGNTIYF	TGTGCTAGCAGCCCAGAGGCCTCTGGAAACACCATATATTTT
TRBV5-1	NA	TRBJ1-1	NA	CASSLRQFNTEAFF	TGCGCCAGCAGCTTAAGGCAGTTCAACACTGAAGCTTTCTTT
TRBV18	NA	TRBJ2-7	TRBD2	CASSPGGGNTYEQYF	TGTGCCAGCTCACCAGGGGGGGGGAACACCTACGAGCAGTACTTC
TRBV30	NA	TRBJ2-7	NA	CAWSRQFYEQYF	TGTGCCTGGAGTCGGCAGTTTTACGAGCAGTACTTC
TRBV18	NA	TRBJ2-3	TRBD1	CASSPFSGQPTDTQYF	TGTGCCAGCTCACCATTTTCGGGACAGCCCACAGATACGCAGTATTTT
TRBV19	NA	TRBJ2-1	TRBD1	CASIRRGTGGRSNEQFF	TGTGCCAGTATTAGGCGAGGGACAGGAGGCCGCAGCAATGAGCAGTTCTTC
TRBV19	NA	TRBJ2-1	NA	CASSILPPTYNEQFF	TGTGCCAGTAGTATACTACCCCCTACCTACAATGAGCAGTTCTTC
TRBV10-3	NA	TRBJ2-2	TRBD1	CAISTNRGSGELFF	TGTGCCATCAGCACGAACAGGGGGTCCGGGGAGCTGTTTTTT
TRBV27	NA	TRBJ2-1	NA	CASSLDSYNEQFF	TGTGCCAGCAGTTTGGACAGCTACAATGAGCAGTTCTTC
TRBV9	NA	TRBJ2-1	TRBD1	CASSPGGTREQFF	TGTGCCAGCAGCCCAGGGGGTACCAGAGAACAGTTCTTC
TRBV10-3	NA	TRBJ2-3	TRBD2	CAIRGQGTSGGNADTQYF	TGTGCCATCAGGGGACAGGGGACTAGCGGGGGGAATGCAGATACGCAGTATTTT
TRBV4-3	NA	TRBJ2-7	NA	CASSQVVGGNYEQYF	TGCGCCAGCAGCCAAGTCGTGGGAGGCAACTACGAGCAGTACTTC
TRBV28	NA	TRBJ1-2	NA	CASSSSIDGYTF	NA
TRBV27	NA	TRBJ1-5	NA	CASSLSSNQPQHF	TGTGCCAGCAGCCTCAGTAGCAATCAGCCCCAGCATTTT
TRBV5-6	once	TRBJ2-5	NA	CASSLGGRGQETQYF	TGTGCCAGCAGCTTAGGGGGAAGGGGACAAGAGACCCAGTACTTC
TRBV5-1	once	TRBJ2-6	TRBD1	CASSFGQGGGSGANVLTF	TGCGCCAGCAGCTTCGGACAGGGAGGAGGCTCTGGGGCCAACGTCCTGACTTTC
TRBV6-1	NA	TRBJ1-1	NA	CASSVMGWRARVPEAFF	TGTGCCAGCAGTGTAATGGGGTGGCGGGCGAGGGTGCCTGAAGCTTTCTTT
TRBV6-1	NA	TRBJ1-4	NA	CASWDQFDNEKLFF	TGTGCCAGCTGGGACCAATTCGATAATGAAAAACTGTTTTTT
TRBV10-1	NA	TRBJ2-7	NA	CASSESADFAQYF	TGCGCCAGCAGTGAGTCGGCCGATTTCGCGCAGTACTTC
TRBV4-3	NA	TRBJ1-5	NA	CASSQELRGWQPQHF	TGCGCCAGCAGCCAAGAGCTTAGGGGCTGGCAGCCCCAGCATTTT
TRBV5-6	NA	TRBJ1-2	NA	CASSLFLGGYTF	TGTGCCAGCAGCTTGTTCTTGGGTGGCTACACCTTC
TRBV18	NA	TRBJ2-3	NA	CASSPPLGEWADTQYF	TGTGCCAGCTCACCCCCCCTAGGGGAATGGGCAGATACGCAGTATTTT
TRBV19	NA	TRBJ2-4	NA	CASKEDWPKNIQYF	TGTGCCAGTAAGGAGGATTGGCCCAAAAACATTCAGTACTTC
TRBV19	NA	TRBJ2-7	NA	CASSIGGAHYEQYF	TGTGCCAGTAGTATAGGGGGGGCGCACTACGAGCAGTACTTC
TRBV19	NA	TRBJ2-1	NA	CASSIGAGVTGYEQFF	TGTGCCAGTAGTATCGGTGCAGGTGTCACCGGCTATGAGCAGTTCTTC
TRBV5-3	NA	TRBJ1-5	TRBD1	CARSSTGVKVNQPQHF	TGTGCCAGAAGTTCGACAGGGGTGAAGGTGAATCAGCCCCAGCATTTT
TRBV7-9	NA	TRBJ2-7	NA	CASSSYRSHEQYF	TGTGCCAGCAGCTCCTACAGGTCCCACGAGCAGTACTTC
TRBV9	NA	TRBJ1-4	TRBD1	CASSAGQGFLATNEKLFF	TGTGCCAGCAGCGCGGGACAGGGGTTTCTTGCAACTAATGAAAAACTGTTTTTT
TRBV7-8	NA	TRBJ1-2	TRBD1	CASSEGQYYGYTF	TGTGCCAGCAGCGAGGGACAGTACTATGGCTACACCTTC
TRBV11-2	NA	TRBJ2-5	NA	CASSLTGQRIQETQYF	TGTGCCAGCAGCTTAACTGGGCAGCGGATACAAGAGACCCAGTACTTC
TRBV7-9	NA	TRBJ1-1	TRBD1	CASSSAGGVGTEAFF	TGTGCCAGCAGCTCGGCAGGGGGAGTGGGCACTGAAGCTTTCTTT
TRBV10-1	NA	TRBJ2-1	NA	CASSEGTGPNEQFF	TGCGCCAGCAGTGAGGGTACAGGCCCTAATGAGCAGTTCTTC
TRBV27	once	TRBJ1-2	TRBD1	CAIRQGDLGDYTF	TGTGCCATCCGACAGGGGGACCTTGGAGACTACACCTTC
TRBV6-5	few	TRBJ2-7	TRBD1	CASNPGGRSYEQYF	TGTGCCAGCAATCCAGGGGGCCGAAGCTACGAGCAGTACTTC
TRBV5-6	few	TRBJ1-1	NA	CASSARNRVGNTEAFF	TGTGCCAGCAGCGCACGGAACAGGGTGGGGAACACTGAAGCTTTCTTT
TRBV6-1	NA	TRBJ1-6	TRBD1	CASTGQGGSPLHF	TGTGCCAGCACCGGACAGGGTGGCTCACCCCTCCACTTT
TRBV2	once	TRBJ2-7	TRBD2	CASSPGTSGAFSYEQYF	TGTGCCAGCAGCCCCGGGACTAGCGGGGCCTTCTCCTACGAGCAGTACTTC
TRBV5-8	NA	TRBJ2-7	NA	CASSLAGAGSYEQYF	TGTGCCAGCAGCTTGGCCGGTGCCGGGAGCTACGAGCAGTACTTC
TRBV27	NA	TRBJ1-5	NA	CASNAIGRPQHF	TGTGCCAGCAATGCAATTGGTCGGCCCCAGCATTTT
TRBV18	NA	TRBJ2-3	NA	CASSPPRLTGGDTQYF	TGTGCCAGCTCACCACCGCGACTCACCGGGGGAGATACGCAGTATTTT
TRBV7-6	NA	TRBJ2-3	TRBD2	CASRLAGVSTDTQYF	TGTGCCAGCAGGTTAGCGGGCGTTTCCACAGATACGCAGTATTTT
TRBV2	NA	TRBJ2-7	TRBD2	CASSISGLAGFKSYEQYF	TGTGCCAGCAGTATTTCCGGACTAGCGGGGTTTAAATCCTACGAGCAGTACTTC
TRBV21-1	once	TRBJ2-4	NA	CASSKGRKRQAKNIQYF	TGTGCCAGCAGCAAAGGTAGGAAGAGGCAGGCCAAAAACATTCAGTACTTC